Sequencing of this TCR beta chain was carried out in a study of blood T cells in healthy people across ages. Next came a second PCR, run for roughly 7 to 12 cycles, which used a sample-barcoded 5' primer along with a J-beta primer mix. TCRdb re-derived calls from the 5' RACE reads in MiXCR, one entry per CDR3 protein. Of about 700,000 distinct CDR3 sequences listed, approximately 31% are singletons. In regard to this clonotype: The target antigen is unknown.

The germline V and J ends were trimmed by 2 bases and 10 bases, with 14 bases remaining between them. The CDR3 runs to 14 residues. Findings of the study overall: Higher diversity and more naive CD4+ cells were features of long-lived donors, compared to aged donors. Higher naive T cell percentage went strongly together with higher TCR beta diversity.

The chain uses TRBV12-3 or TRBV12-4 and TRBJ1-4; D gene ambiguous. The receptor's source is a woman older than 75 in good health. Sequences were obtained from blood. CDR3 nucleotide sequence: TGTGCCAGCAGTTTAAAGGCGACTGTAGGAAAACTGTTTTTT. This encodes CASSLKATVGKLFF.